In its sample, the clone carrying this TCR beta chain was seen a few times. These data belong to a study of response to subunit inactivated influenza vaccine. TCRdb processed the RT-PCR reads anew with MiXCR; each CDR3 protein has one entry. The sample yields about 830,000 distinct CDR3 sequences, roughly 20% seen once. The CDR3 runs to 15 residues. Germline CDR1 and CDR2: MDHEN and SYDVKM. J gave up 8 bases and V 6 bases, and 8 bases lay outside the gene matches. Sample: PBMCs from blood, taken 4 to 6 days after vaccination. This chain connects TRBV28 to TRBJ2-6; 9 bases are a match to TRBD1. The source of this sequence is a man aged 45-65 years who received an inactivated influenza vaccine. The CDR3 coding sequence is TGTGCCAGCAGCTCTCGTAACAGGGGGCCCAACGTCCTGACTTTC. Residues: CASSSRNRGPNVLTF.